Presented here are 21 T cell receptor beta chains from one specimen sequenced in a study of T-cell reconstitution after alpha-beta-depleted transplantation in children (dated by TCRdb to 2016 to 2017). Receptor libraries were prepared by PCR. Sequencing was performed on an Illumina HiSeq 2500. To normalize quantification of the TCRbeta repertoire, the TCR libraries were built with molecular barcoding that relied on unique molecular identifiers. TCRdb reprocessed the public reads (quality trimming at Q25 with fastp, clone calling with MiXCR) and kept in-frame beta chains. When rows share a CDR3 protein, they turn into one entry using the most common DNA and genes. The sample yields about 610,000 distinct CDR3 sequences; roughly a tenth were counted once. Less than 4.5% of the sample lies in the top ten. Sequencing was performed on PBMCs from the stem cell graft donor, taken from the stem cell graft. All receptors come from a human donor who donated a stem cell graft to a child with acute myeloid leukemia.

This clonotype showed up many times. The CDR3 region has the DNA TGTGCCAGCAGCTTAGGCGGAGGGCCCTACGAGCAGTACTTC. Protein: CASSLGGGPYEQYF. The chain employs TRBV7-8 and TRBJ2-7; a weak D match, TRBD2 (6 bases). V was shortened by 1 base and J by 2 bases, with 9 bases between the two germline ends. Germline V gives CDR1 SGHVS, CDR2 FQNEAQ. This CDR3 has 14 amino acids.

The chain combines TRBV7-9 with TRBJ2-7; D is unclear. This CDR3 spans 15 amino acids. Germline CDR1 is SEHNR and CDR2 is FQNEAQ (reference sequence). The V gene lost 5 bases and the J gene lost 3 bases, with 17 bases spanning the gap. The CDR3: CASSPRSEAFYEQYF. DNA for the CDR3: TGTGCCAGCAGCCCACGTTCGGAAGCATTCTACGAGCAGTACTTC. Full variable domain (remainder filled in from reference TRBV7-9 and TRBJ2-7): DTGVSQNPRHKITKRGQNVTFRCDPISEHNRLYWYRQTLGQGPEFLTYFQNEAQLEKSRLLSDRFSAERPKGSFSTLEIQRTEQGDSAMYLCASSPRSEAFYEQYFGPGTRLTVT.

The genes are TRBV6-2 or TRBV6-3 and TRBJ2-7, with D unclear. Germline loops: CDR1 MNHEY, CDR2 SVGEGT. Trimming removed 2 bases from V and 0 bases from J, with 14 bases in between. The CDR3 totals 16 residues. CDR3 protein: CASSYGVRTVSYEQYF. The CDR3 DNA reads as TGTGCCAGCAGTTACGGCGTCAGGACGGTCTCCTACGAGCAGTACTTC.

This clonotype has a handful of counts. The CDR3 nucleotides read TGCGCCAGCAGCCCCCTAGCGGGAGAACAAGAGACCCAGTACTTC. Its translation is CASSPLAGEQETQYF. The V and J genes are TRBV5-1 and TRBJ2-5; TRBD2 matches at 10 bases. Germline CDR1 reads SGHRS; CDR2 reads YFSETQ. V shed 4 bases and J 2 bases; nucleotides not matched to a gene: 5. CDR3 length equals 15 residues. Variable domain in full (rest from reference TRBV5-1 and TRBJ2-5): KAGVTQTPRYLIKTRGQQVTLSCSPISGHRSVSWYQQTPGQGLQFLFEYFSETQRNKGNFPGRFSGRQFSNSRSEMNVSTLELGDSALYLCASSPLAGEQETQYFGPGTRLLVL.

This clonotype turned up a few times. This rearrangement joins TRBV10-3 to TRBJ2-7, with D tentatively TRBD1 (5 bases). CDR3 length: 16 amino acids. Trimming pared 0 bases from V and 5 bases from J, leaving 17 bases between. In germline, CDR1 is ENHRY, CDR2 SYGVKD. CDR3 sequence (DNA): TGTGCCATCAGTGAGTCTACTGGTGCAGGGATCAACGAGCAGTACTTC. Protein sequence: CAISESTGAGINEQYF.

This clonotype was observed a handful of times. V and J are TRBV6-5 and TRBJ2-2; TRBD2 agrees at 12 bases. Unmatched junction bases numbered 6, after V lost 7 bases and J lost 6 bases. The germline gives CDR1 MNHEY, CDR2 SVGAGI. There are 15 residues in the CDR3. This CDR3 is CASNWLAGGAGELFF. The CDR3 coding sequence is TGTGCCAGCAATTGGCTAGCGGGAGGGGCCGGGGAGCTGTTTTTT.

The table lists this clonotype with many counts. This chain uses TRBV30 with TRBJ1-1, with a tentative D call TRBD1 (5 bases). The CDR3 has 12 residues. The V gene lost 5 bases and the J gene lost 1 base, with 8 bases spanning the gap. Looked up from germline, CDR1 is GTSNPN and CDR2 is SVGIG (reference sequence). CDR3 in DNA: TGTGCCTGGGATACAGGGAACACTGAAGCTTTCTTT. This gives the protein CAWDTGNTEAFF.

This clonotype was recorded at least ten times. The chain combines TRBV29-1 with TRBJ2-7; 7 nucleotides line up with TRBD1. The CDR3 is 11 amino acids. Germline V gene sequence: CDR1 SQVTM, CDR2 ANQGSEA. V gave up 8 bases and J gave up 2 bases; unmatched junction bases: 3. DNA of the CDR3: TGCAGCACGGGGACAGCCTACGAGCAGTACTTC. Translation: CSTGTAYEQYF.

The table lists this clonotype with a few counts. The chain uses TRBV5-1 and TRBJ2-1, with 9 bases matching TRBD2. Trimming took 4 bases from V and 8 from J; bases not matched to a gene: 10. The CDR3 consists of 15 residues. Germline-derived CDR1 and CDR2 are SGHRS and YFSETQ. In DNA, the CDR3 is TGCGCCAGCAGCCGGGGTAGCGGGAGAGGAGATGAGCAGTTCTTC. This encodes CASSRGSGRGDEQFF.

The CDR3 sequence: CASSEAQRLAANEQFF. CDR3 nucleotides: TGTGCCAGCAGTGAAGCGCAAAGACTAGCGGCCAATGAGCAGTTCTTC. The V and J genes are TRBV6-1 and TRBJ2-1; 9 positions agree with TRBD2. The CDR3 is made up of 16 amino acids. Germline lookup yields CDR1 MNHNS and CDR2 SASEGT. V gave up 0 bases and J gave up 6 bases; unmatched junction bases: 6.

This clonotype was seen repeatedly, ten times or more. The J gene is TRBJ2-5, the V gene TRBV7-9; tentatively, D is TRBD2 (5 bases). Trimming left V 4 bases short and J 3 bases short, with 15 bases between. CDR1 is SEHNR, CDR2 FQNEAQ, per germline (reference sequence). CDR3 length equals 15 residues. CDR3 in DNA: TGTGCCAGCAGCTCCCGAGAGGGCTTAAAAGAGACCCAGTACTTC. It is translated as CASSSREGLKETQYF.

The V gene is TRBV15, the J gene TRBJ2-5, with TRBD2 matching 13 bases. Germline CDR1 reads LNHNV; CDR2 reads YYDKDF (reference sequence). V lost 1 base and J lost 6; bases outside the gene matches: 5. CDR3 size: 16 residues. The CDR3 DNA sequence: TGTGCCACCAGCAGAGCCGGGACTAGCGGGATTCAGACCCAGTACTTC. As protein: CATSRAGTSGIQTQYF.

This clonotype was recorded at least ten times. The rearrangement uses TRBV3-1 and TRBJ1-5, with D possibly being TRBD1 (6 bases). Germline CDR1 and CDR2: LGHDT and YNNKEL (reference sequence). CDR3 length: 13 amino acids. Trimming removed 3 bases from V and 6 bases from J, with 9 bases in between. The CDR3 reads CASSQGAGQPQHF. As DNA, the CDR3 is TGTGCCAGCAGCCAGGGGGCCGGTCAGCCCCAGCATTTT.

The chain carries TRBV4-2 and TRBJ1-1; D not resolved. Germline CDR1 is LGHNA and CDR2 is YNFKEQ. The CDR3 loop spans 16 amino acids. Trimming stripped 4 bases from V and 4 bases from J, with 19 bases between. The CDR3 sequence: CASSPGGLGVGTEAFF. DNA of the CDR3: TGTGCCAGCAGCCCGGGCGGGTTGGGAGTGGGCACTGAAGCTTTCTTT.

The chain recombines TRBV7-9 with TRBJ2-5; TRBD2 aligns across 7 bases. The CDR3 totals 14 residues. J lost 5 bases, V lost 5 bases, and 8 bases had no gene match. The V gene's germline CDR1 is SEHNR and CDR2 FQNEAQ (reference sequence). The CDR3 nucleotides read TGTGCCAGCAGCATTATTAGGGACTACGAGACCCAGTACTTC. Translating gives CASSIIRDYETQYF. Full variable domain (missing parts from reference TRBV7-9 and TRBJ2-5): DTGVSQNPRHKITKRGQNVTFRCDPISEHNRLYWYRQTLGQGPEFLTYFQNEAQLEKSRLLSDRFSAERPKGSFSTLEIQRTEQGDSAMYLCASSIIRDYETQYFGPGTRLLVL.

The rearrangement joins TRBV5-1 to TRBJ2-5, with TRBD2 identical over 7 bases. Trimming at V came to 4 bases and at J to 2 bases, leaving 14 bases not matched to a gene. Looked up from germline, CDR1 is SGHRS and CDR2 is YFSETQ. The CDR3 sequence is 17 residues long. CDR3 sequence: CASSTPTVLASQETQYF. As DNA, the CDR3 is TGCGCCAGCAGCACTCCCACCGTACTAGCGTCACAAGAGACCCAGTACTTC.

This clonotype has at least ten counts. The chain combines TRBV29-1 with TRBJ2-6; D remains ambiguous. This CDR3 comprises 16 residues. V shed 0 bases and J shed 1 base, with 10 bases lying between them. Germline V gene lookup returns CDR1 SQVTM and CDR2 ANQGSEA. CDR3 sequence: CSVEDLEDSGANVLTF. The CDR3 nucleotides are TGCAGCGTTGAAGATCTCGAGGATTCTGGGGCCAACGTCCTGACTTTC.

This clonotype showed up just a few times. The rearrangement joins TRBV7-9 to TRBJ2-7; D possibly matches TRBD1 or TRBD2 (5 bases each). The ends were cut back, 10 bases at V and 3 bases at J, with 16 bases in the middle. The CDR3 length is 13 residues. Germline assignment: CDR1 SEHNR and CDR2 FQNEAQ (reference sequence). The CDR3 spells CATIGEGSYEQYF. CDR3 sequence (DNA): TGTGCCACCATCGGCGAGGGGAGCTACGAGCAGTACTTC.

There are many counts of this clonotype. The CDR3, as DNA: TGTGCCAGCAGCACTAGACAGGGGAGAGGCCCCTACGAGCAGTACTTC. Encoded protein: CASSTRQGRGPYEQYF. V usage is TRBV7-9 and J usage is TRBJ2-7, with 8 nucleotides matching TRBD1. The CDR3 spans 16 residues. With 5 bases clipped from V and 2 bases from J, the junction kept 11 bases outside the gene matches. Germline assignment: CDR1 SEHNR and CDR2 FQNEAQ (reference sequence).

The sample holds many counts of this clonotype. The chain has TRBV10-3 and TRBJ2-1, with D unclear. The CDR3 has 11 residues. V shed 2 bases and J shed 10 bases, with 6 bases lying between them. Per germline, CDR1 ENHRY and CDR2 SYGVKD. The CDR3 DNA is TGTGCCATCAGTGAGATTAAAGAGCAGTTCTTC. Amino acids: CAISEIKEQFF.

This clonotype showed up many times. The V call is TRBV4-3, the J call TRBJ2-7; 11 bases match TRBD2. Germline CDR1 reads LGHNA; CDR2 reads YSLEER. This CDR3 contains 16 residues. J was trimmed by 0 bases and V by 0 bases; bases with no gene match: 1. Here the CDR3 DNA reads TGCGCCAGCAGCCAAGAGGGACTAGCGGACTCCTACGAGCAGTACTTC. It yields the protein CASSQEGLADSYEQYF.